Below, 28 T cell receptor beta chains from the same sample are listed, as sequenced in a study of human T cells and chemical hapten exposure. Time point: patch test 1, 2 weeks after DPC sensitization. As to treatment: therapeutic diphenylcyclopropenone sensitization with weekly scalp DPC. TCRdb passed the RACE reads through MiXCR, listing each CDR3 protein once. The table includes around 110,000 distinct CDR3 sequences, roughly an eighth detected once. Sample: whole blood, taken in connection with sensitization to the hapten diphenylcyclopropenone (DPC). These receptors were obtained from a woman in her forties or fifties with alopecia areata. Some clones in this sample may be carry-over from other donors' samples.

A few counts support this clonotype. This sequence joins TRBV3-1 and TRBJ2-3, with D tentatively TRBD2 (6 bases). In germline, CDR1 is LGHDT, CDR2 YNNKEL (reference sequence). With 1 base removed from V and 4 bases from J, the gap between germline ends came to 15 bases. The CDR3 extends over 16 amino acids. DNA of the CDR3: TGTGCCAGCAGCCAAGCAGCGGGCCTGCTAGCAGATACGCAGTATTTT. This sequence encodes CASSQAAGLLADTQYF.

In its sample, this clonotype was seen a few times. CDR3 DNA: TGTGCCAGCGGACGGGACCTTACTAGAGGAGGCTACACCTTC. Its translation is CASGRDLTRGGYTF. The chain carries TRBV3-1 and TRBJ1-2; possibly TRBD1 for D (5 bases). This CDR3 is built from 14 residues. Per the germline V gene, CDR1 is LGHDT and CDR2 is YNNKEL (reference sequence). Trimming pared 8 bases from V and 8 bases from J, leaving 21 bases between.

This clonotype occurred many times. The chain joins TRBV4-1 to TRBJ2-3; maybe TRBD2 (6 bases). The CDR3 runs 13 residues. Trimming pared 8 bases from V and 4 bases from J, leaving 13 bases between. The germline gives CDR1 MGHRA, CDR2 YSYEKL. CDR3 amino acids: CASRWGEADTQYF. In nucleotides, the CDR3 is TGCGCCAGCCGGTGGGGGGAGGCAGATACGCAGTATTTT.

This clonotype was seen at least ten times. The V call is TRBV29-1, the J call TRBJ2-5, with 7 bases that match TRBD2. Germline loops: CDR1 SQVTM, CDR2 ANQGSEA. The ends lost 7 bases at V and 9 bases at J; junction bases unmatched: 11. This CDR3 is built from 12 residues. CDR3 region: CSALAGREAQYF. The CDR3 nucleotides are TGCAGCGCATTAGCGGGTAGGGAAGCCCAGTACTTC. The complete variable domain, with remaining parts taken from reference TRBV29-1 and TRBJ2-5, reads SAVISQKPSRDICQRGTSLTIQCQVDSQVTMMFWYRQQPGQSLTLIATANQGSEATYESGFVIDKFPISRPNLTFSTLTVSNMSPEDSSIYLCSALAGREAQYFGPGTRLLVL.

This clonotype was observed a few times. In nucleotides, the CDR3 is TGTGCCAGCAGCTTGGCTCCCAGGGGGAATGGCTACGAGCAGTACTTC. Its translation: CASSLAPRGNGYEQYF. V usage is TRBV5-5 and J usage is TRBJ2-7; 7 nucleotides align to TRBD1. The germline V gene encodes CDR1 SGHKS and CDR2 YYEKEE (reference sequence). The junction had 9 bases not matched to a gene; V was cut back by 0 bases and J by 3 bases. CDR3 length: 16 residues.

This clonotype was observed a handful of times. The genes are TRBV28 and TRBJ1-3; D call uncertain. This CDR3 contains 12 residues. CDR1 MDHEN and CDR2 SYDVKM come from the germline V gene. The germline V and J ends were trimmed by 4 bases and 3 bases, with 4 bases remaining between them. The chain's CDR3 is CASSSFGNTIYF. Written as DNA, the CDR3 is TGTGCCAGCAGTTCTTTTGGAAACACCATATATTTT.

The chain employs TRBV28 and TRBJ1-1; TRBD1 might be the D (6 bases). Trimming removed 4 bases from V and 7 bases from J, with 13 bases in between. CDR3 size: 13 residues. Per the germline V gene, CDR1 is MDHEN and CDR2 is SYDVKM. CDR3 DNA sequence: TGTGCCAGCAGTTCACAGGGTTGGGTTGAAGCTTTCTTT. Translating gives CASSSQGWVEAFF.

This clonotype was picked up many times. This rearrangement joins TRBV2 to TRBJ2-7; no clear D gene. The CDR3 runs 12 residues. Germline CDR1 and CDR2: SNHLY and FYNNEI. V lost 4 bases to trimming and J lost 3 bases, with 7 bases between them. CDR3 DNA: TGTGCCAGCAGTGCGAACAGCTACGAGCAGTACTTC. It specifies CASSANSYEQYF.

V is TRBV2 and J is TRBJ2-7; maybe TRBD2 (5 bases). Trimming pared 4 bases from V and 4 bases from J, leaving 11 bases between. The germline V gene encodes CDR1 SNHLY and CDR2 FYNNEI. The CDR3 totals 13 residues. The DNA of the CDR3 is TGTGCCAGCAGTGGGACGGGAAAGTACGAGCAGTACTTC. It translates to CASSGTGKYEQYF.

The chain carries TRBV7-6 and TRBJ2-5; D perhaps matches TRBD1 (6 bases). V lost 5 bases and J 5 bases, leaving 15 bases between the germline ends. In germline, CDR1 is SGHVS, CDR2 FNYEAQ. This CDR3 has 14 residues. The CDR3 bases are TGTGCCAGCAGCCAAGGCAGGGGATATGAGACCCAGTACTTC. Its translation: CASSQGRGYETQYF.

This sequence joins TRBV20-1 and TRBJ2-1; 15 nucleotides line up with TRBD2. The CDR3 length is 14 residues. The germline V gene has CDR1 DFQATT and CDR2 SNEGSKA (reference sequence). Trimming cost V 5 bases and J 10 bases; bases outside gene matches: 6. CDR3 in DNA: TGCAGTGCTCTCCGGACTAGCGGGGGGGCCGAGCAGTTCTTC. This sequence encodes CSALRTSGGAEQFF.

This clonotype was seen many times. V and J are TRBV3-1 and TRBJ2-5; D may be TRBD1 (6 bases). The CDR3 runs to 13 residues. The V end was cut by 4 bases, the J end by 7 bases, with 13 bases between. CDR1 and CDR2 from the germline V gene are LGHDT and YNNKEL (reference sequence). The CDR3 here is CASSLDRSATQYF. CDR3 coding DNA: TGTGCCAGCAGCCTGGACAGATCGGCGACCCAGTACTTC.

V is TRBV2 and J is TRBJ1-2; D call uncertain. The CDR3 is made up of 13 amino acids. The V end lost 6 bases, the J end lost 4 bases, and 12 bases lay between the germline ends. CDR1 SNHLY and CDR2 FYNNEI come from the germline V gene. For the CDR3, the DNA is TGTGCCAGCAGCATTCAGGTTAGCTATGGCTACACCTTC. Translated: CASSIQVSYGYTF. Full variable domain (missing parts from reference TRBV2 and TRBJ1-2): EPEVTQTPSHQVTQMGQEVILRCVPISNHLYFYWYRQILGQKVEFLVSFYNNEISEKSEIFDDQFSVERPDGSNFTLKIRSTKLEDSAMYFCASSIQVSYGYTFGSGTRLTVV.

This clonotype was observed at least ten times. The CDR3 here is CASSLTPGAIPYEQYF. CDR3 bases: TGTGCCAGCAGCTTGACGCCGGGGGCAATTCCGTACGAGCAGTACTTC. V and J are TRBV11-2 and TRBJ2-7; either TRBD1 or TRBD2 may fit D (6 bases each). The CDR3 is 16 amino acids. Germline V gene lookup returns CDR1 SGHAT and CDR2 FQNNGV. V was clipped by 3 bases and J by 4 bases, with 19 bases between them.

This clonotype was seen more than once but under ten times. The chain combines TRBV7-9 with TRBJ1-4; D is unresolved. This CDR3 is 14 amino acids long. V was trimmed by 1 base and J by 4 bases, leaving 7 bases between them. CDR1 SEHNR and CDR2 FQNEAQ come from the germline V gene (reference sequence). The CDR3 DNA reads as TGTGCCAGCAGCTTAGACGGCAGTAATGAAAAACTGTTTTTT. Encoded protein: CASSLDGSNEKLFF.

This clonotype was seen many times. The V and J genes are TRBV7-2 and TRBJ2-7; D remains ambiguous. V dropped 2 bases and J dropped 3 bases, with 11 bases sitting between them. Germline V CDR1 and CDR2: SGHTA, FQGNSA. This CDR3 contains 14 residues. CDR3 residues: CASSLSHLDYEQYF. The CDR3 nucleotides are TGTGCCAGCAGCTTATCTCACCTTGACTACGAGCAGTACTTC.

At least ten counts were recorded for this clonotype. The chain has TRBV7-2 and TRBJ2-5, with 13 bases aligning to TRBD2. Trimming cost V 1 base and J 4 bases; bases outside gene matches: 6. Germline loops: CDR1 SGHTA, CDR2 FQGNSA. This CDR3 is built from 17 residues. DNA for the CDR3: TGTGCCAGCAGCTTAGGGGGACTAGCGGGATTGGCAGAGACCCAGTACTTC. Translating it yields CASSLGGLAGLAETQYF.

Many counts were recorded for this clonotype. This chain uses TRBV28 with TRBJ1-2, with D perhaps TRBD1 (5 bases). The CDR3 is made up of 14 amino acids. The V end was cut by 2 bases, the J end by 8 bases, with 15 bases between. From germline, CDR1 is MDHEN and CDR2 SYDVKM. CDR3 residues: CASSLLRRAEGYTF. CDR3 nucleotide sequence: TGTGCCAGCAGTTTACTCCGCAGGGCGGAGGGCTACACCTTC.

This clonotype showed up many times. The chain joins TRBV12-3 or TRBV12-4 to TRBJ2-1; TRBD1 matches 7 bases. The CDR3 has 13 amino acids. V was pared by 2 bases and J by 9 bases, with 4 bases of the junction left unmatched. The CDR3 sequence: CASSLRQGAEQFF. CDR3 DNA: TGTGCCAGCAGTTTACGACAGGGCGCTGAGCAGTTCTTC.

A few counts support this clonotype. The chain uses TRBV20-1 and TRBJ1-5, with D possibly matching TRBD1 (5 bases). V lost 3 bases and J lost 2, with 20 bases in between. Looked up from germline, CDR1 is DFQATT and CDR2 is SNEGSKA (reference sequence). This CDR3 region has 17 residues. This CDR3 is CSASRQGGTGGNQPQHF. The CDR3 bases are TGCAGTGCTAGTCGGCAGGGTGGTACGGGTGGCAATCAGCCCCAGCATTTT.

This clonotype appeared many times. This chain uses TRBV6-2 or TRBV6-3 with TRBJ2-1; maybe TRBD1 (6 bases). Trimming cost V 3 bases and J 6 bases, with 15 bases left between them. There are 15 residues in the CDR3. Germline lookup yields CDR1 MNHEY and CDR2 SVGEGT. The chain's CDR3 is CASSYLQGRGNEQFF. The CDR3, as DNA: TGTGCCAGCAGTTATTTACAGGGAAGGGGCAATGAGCAGTTCTTC.

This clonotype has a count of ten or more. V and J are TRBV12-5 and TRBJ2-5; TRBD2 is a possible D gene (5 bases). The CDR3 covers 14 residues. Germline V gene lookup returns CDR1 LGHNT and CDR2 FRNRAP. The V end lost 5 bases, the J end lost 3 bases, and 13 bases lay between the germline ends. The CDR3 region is CASGPGGLKETQYF. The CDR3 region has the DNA TGTGCTAGTGGTCCCGGCGGGCTCAAAGAGACCCAGTACTTC.

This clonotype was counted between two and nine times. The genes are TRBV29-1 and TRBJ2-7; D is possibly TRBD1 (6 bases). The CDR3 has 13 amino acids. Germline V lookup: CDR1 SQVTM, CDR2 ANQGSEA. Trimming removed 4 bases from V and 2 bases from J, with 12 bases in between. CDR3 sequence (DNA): TGCAGCGTTGGGATGAGACAGGCCTACGAGCAGTACTTC. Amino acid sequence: CSVGMRQAYEQYF.

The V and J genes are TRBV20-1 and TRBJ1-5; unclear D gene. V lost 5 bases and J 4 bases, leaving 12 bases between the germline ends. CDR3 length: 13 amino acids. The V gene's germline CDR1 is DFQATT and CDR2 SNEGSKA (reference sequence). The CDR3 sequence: CSAPRDPNQPQHF. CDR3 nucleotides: TGCAGTGCTCCTCGGGATCCTAATCAGCCCCAGCATTTT.

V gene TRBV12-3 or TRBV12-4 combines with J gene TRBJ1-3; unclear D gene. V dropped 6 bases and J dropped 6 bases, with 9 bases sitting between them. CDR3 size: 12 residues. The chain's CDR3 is CASSPRVNTIYF. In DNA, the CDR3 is TGTGCCAGCAGCCCTAGGGTAAACACCATATATTTT.

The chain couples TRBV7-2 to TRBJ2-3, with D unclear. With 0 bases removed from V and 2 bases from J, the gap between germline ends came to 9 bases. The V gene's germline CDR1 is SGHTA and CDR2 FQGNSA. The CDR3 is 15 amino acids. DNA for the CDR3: TGTGCCAGCAGCTTAGCGTATAGGGCCACAGATACGCAGTATTTT. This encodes CASSLAYRATDTQYF.

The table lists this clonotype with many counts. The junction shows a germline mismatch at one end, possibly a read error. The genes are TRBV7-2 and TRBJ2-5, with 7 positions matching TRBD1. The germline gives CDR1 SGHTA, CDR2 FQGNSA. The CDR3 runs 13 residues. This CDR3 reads CASSRDRQETQYF. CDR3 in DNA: TGCGCCAGCAGCCGGGACAGACAAGAGACCCAGTACTTC.

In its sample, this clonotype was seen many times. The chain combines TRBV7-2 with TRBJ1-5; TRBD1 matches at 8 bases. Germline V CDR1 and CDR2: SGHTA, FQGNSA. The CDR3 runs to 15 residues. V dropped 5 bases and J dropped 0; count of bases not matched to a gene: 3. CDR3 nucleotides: TGTGCCAGCAGCCCGACAGGGGTTAGCAATCAGCCCCAGCATTTT. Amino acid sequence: CASSPTGVSNQPQHF.